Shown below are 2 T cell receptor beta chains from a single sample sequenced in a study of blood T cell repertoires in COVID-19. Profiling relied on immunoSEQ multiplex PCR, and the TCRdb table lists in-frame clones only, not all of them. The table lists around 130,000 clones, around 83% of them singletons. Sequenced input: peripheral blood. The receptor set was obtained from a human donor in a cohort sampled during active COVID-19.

In nucleotides, the CDR3 is TGTGCCAGCACACAGGGGGGAGGCACTGAAGCTTTCTTT. Protein product: CASTQGGGTEAFF. The V gene is TRBV6-6, the J gene TRBJ1-1; 8 bases map to TRBD1. CDR1 and CDR2 from the germline V gene are MNHNY and SVGAGI (reference sequence). The CDR3 has 13 residues. V gave up 7 bases and J gave up 4 bases; unmatched junction bases: 5.

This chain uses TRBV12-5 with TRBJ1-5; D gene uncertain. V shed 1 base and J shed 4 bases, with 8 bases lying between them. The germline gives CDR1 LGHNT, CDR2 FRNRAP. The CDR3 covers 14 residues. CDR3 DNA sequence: TGTGCTAGTGGTTTGGGAAACAAGAATCAGCCCCAGCATTTT. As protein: CASGLGNKNQPQHF.